This is a list of T cell receptor beta chains from one sample in a study of blood T cell repertoires in COVID-19. The data were produced by immunoSEQ multiplex PCR, yet TCRdb's version contains in-frame clones alone and is incomplete. This sample carries about 350,000 clones, about 90% of them seen once, and the ten largest clones take about 6%. The specimen sequenced was peripheral blood. These receptors originate from a woman aged 50 to 60 with COVID-19, enrolled during active disease. CDR3s include the opening cysteine and the closing phenylalanine or tryptophan. A D gene is named only where the DNA matches it firmly. Expanded clones get a size class; other rows say once, few or many, or leave the size out.

j_call clone_size cdr3_length d_call v_call cdr3_aa cdr3_nt
TRBJ2-1 once 13 NA TRBV28 CASSLGRVDEQFF TGTGCCAGCAGTTTGGGCAGGGTCGATGAGCAGTTCTTC
TRBJ1-2 NA 14 TRBD1 TRBV4-3 CASSQDATGSGYTF TGCGCCAGCAGCCAAGATGCGACAGGGTCGGGCTACACCTTC
TRBJ1-4 NA 15 TRBD1 TRBV19 CASSPRTGGNEKLFF TGTGCCAGTAGTCCGAGGACAGGGGGTAATGAAAAACTGTTTTTT
TRBJ2-1 NA 19 TRBD2 TRBV4-1 CASSQDPGTSGRVVNEQFF TGCGCCAGCAGCCAAGATCCTGGGACTAGCGGGAGAGTGGTGAATGAGCAGTTCTTC
TRBJ2-7 NA 14 NA TRBV27 CARNREWDADEQYF TGTGCCCGCAACAGGGAGTGGGATGCGGACGAGCAGTACTTC
TRBJ2-3 once 16 NA TRBV15 CATSRVGGPGTDTQYF TGTGCCACCAGCAGAGTAGGGGGACCAGGGACAGATACGCAGTATTTT
TRBJ2-7 NA 15 TRBD1 TRBV15 CATSRTGTGTYEQYF TGTGCCACCAGCAGAACCGGGACAGGGACCTACGAGCAGTACTTC
TRBJ2-4 NA 14 NA TRBV19 CATTQRGVKNIQYF TGTGCCACCACCCAAAGGGGTGTCAAAAACATTCAGTACTTC
TRBJ1-1 NA 14 TRBD1 TRBV7-9 CASSWTGGNTEAFF TGTGCCAGCAGCTGGACAGGGGGCAACACTGAAGCTTTCTTT
TRBJ1-6 NA 17 NA TRBV7-8 CASSLGAGSKYNSPLHF TGTGCCAGCAGCTTAGGTGCAGGATCTAAATATAATTCACCCCTCCACTTT
TRBJ2-7 NA 14 NA TRBV5-4 CASSHLYPVREQYF TGTGCCAGCAGCCACTTATACCCGGTGAGAGAGCAGTACTTC
TRBJ1-5 few 15 TRBD1 TRBV6-2/TRBV6-3 CASSSRTGKVEPQHF TGTGCCAGCAGTTCGCGGACAGGGAAGGTTGAGCCCCAGCATTTT
TRBJ2-1 NA 17 TRBD2 TRBV5-4 CASSLGRGLARNDEQFF TGTGCCAGCAGCTTGGGGCGGGGACTAGCAAGGAACGATGAGCAGTTCTTC
TRBJ1-2 NA 15 NA TRBV18 CASSERTVGVDGYTF TGTGCCAGCTCAGAGAGGACAGTAGGGGTAGATGGCTACACCTTC
TRBJ1-2 NA 14 TRBD1 TRBV19 CASGRDRGPGGYTF TGTGCCAGTGGCCGGGACAGGGGGCCCGGTGGCTACACCTTC
TRBJ2-3 NA 13 TRBD1 TRBV19 CAISDRGRDTQYF TGTGCCATTAGCGACAGGGGGCGAGATACGCAGTATTTT
TRBJ2-7 NA 11 NA TRBV7-9 CASSFEGSTGF TGTGCCAGCAGCTTCGAGGGCTCGACCGGTTTC
TRBJ2-1 NA 17 TRBD1 TRBV6-1 CASSERKGTGVYNEQFF TGTGCCAGCAGTGAACGTAAAGGGACAGGGGTGTACAATGAGCAGTTCTTC
TRBJ1-2 NA 13 NA TRBV5-1 CASSLDGAYGYTF TGCGCCAGCAGCTTGGACGGAGCTTATGGCTACACCTTC
TRBJ2-3 NA 14 NA TRBV6-5 CASRRARGTDTQYF TGTGCCAGCAGGAGGGCCCGAGGCACAGATACGCAGTATTTT
TRBJ1-5 few 18 TRBD1 TRBV4-1 CASSQGQTTGFGNQPQHF TGCGCCAGCAGCCAGGGACAGACAACAGGGTTCGGCAATCAGCCCCAGCATTTT
TRBJ1-2 NA 15 TRBD1 TRBV5-4 CASSPAGGQLYGYTF TGTGCCAGCAGCCCGGCAGGGGGCCAACTCTATGGCTACACCTTC
TRBJ2-3 NA 17 NA TRBV5-4 CASSLEIARASTDTQYF TGTGCCAGCAGCCTGGAAATCGCCAGGGCGAGCACAGATACGCAGTATTTT
TRBJ2-5 NA 18 TRBD2 TRBV23-1 CASAGLAGAELDFETQYF TGCGCCAGTGCCGGGCTAGCGGGAGCAGAATTGGACTTTGAGACCCAGTACTTC
TRBJ2-5 NA 16 NA TRBV7-3 CASSLVGTGDQETQYF TGTGCCAGCAGCTTAGTAGGAACGGGGGACCAAGAGACCCAGTACTTC
TRBJ1-2 NA 13 NA TRBV5-1 CASSLEDIYGYTF TGCGCCAGCAGCTTGGAGGACATCTATGGCTACACCTTC
TRBJ2-1 NA 14 TRBD1 TRBV5-1 CASSLRTGGNEQFF TGCGCCAGCAGCTTGAGGACAGGGGGCAATGAGCAGTTCTTC
TRBJ2-5 NA 13 NA TRBV7-8 CASSFKRRETQYF TGTGCCAGCAGCTTCAAGCGTCGAGAGACCCAGTACTTC
TRBJ2-2 NA 15 TRBD1 TRBV6-2/TRBV6-3 CASSRTGWNTGELFF TGTGCCAGCAGTCGGACAGGCTGGAACACCGGGGAGCTGTTTTTT
TRBJ1-1 NA 14 NA TRBV29-1 CSVEGLLGNTEAFF TGCAGCGTTGAGGGACTCTTGGGGAACACTGAAGCTTTCTTT
TRBJ1-4 NA 16 TRBD1 TRBV5-4 CASSWTGAAPARKLFF TGTGCCAGCAGTTGGACAGGGGCGGCCCCTGCACGAAAACTGTTTTTT
TRBJ2-1 NA 13 TRBD1 TRBV7-3 CASSSTGGNEQFF TGTGCCAGCAGCTCGACAGGGGGCAATGAGCAGTTCTTC
TRBJ1-4 NA 16 NA TRBV30 CAWSEGVGPTNEKLFF TGTGCCTGGAGTGAAGGGGTCGGGCCGACTAATGAAAAACTGTTTTTT
TRBJ1-5 NA 16 TRBD1 TRBV24-1 CATSETGTGSRQPQHF TGTGCCACCAGTGAAACCGGGACAGGGTCTAGGCAGCCCCAGCATTTT
TRBJ2-1 NA 16 TRBD2 TRBV5-1 CASSSLAGTSYNEQFF TGCGCCAGCAGCTCCCTAGCGGGGACCTCCTACAATGAGCAGTTCTTC
TRBJ1-1 NA 19 NA TRBV7-2 CASSAWADYNAVANTEAFF TGTGCCAGCAGCGCTTGGGCAGATTATAATGCAGTTGCGAACACTGAAGCTTTCTTT
TRBJ2-7 NA 14 TRBD2 TRBV7-2 CASSLGLAGGTGYF TGTGCCAGCAGCTTGGGACTAGCGGGTGGGACGGGGTACTTC
TRBJ2-1 NA 14 TRBD1 TRBV6-5 CASHRGPSYNEQFF TGTGCCAGCCACAGGGGGCCTTCCTACAATGAGCAGTTCTTC
TRBJ1-5 NA 15 NA TRBV21-1 CASRRTTVHNQPQHF TGTGCCAGCAGAAGAACGACAGTGCACAATCAGCCCCAGCATTTT
TRBJ1-2 few 13 NA TRBV5-1 CASSSDSYQRYTF TGCGCCAGCAGCTCGGACAGCTACCAACGCTACACCTTC
TRBJ2-7 NA 14 TRBD1 TRBV5-4 CASSRDSATYEQYF TGTGCCAGCAGCCGGGACAGTGCCACCTACGAGCAGTACTTC
TRBJ2-5 NA 16 TRBD2 TRBV30 CAWSLGGLAGRETQYF TGTGCCTGGAGTTTGGGGGGGCTAGCGGGAAGAGAGACCCAGTACTTC
TRBJ1-1 NA 13 TRBD1 TRBV6-2/TRBV6-3 CASSYPGQAGAFF TGTGCCAGCAGTTACCCGGGACAGGCCGGGGCTTTCTTT
TRBJ1-2 NA 16 TRBD1 TRBV6-2/TRBV6-3 CASSYSIGTGSASYTF TGTGCCAGCAGTTACTCGATAGGGACAGGCTCCGCGAGCTACACCTTC
TRBJ1-2 NA 12 NA TRBV6-5 CASSGQYYGYTF TGTGCCAGCTCCGGACAGTACTATGGCTACACCTTC
TRBJ1-1 NA 13 NA TRBV5-1 CASSSGALTEAFF TGCGCCAGCAGCTCAGGGGCCCTAACTGAAGCTTTCTTT
TRBJ2-7 NA 14 TRBD1 TRBV10-2 CASRWGQNSYEQYF TGCGCCAGCAGGTGGGGACAGAACTCCTACGAGCAGTACTTC
TRBJ2-3 NA 17 TRBD1 TRBV4-1 CASSQVSGQGFMDTQYF TGCGCCAGCAGCCAAGTTTCGGGACAGGGGTTTATGGATACGCAGTATTTT
TRBJ1-1 NA 13 NA TRBV6-4 CASSDYRNTEAFF TGTGCCAGCAGTGATTACAGGAACACTGAAGCTTTCTTT
TRBJ2-1 NA 16 NA TRBV9 CASSVEPGSSYNEQFF TGTGCCAGCAGCGTAGAACCGGGAAGCTCCTACAATGAGCAGTTCTTC
TRBJ2-2 NA 12 NA TRBV6-2/TRBV6-3 CASSPLYGELFF TGTGCCAGCAGTCCCCTTTACGGGGAGCTGTTTTTT
TRBJ2-1 NA 18 TRBD2 TRBV7-2 CASSSGASGRARYNEQFF TGTGCCAGCAGCTCGGGGGCTAGCGGGAGGGCGCGGTACAATGAGCAGTTCTTC
TRBJ1-4 NA 14 NA TRBV30 CARGGGGSNEKLFF TGTGCCCGGGGCGGGGGGGGTTCTAATGAAAAACTGTTTTTT
TRBJ2-3 NA 12 NA TRBV19 CASSPTGDTQYF TGTGCCAGTAGTCCAACTGGAGATACGCAGTATTTT
TRBJ1-2 NA 13 NA TRBV4-1 CASSHLGGQGYTF TGCGCCAGCAGCCACCTCGGGGGGCAGGGCTACACCTTC
TRBJ1-2 NA 17 TRBD1 TRBV5-6 CASSPTATGALDYGYTF TGTGCCAGCAGCCCCACCGCAACAGGGGCTCTAGACTATGGCTACACCTTC
TRBJ2-1 NA 20 TRBD2 TRBV27 CASSLSRTSGRAGTYNEQFF TGTGCCAGCAGTTTATCGAGGACTAGCGGGAGGGCCGGAACCTACAATGAGCAGTTCTTC
TRBJ1-2 NA 14 NA TRBV7-8 CASTPERARYSYTF TGTGCCAGCACCCCCGAGCGGGCTCGGTATAGCTACACCTTC
TRBJ2-2 NA 16 NA TRBV9 CASSVLQGANTGELFF TGTGCCAGCAGCGTCCTACAGGGAGCGAACACCGGGGAGCTGTTTTTT
TRBJ2-7 NA 15 TRBD2 TRBV5-1 CASSSTSGGSYEQYF TGCGCCAGCAGCTCCACTAGCGGGGGCTCCTACGAGCAGTACTTC